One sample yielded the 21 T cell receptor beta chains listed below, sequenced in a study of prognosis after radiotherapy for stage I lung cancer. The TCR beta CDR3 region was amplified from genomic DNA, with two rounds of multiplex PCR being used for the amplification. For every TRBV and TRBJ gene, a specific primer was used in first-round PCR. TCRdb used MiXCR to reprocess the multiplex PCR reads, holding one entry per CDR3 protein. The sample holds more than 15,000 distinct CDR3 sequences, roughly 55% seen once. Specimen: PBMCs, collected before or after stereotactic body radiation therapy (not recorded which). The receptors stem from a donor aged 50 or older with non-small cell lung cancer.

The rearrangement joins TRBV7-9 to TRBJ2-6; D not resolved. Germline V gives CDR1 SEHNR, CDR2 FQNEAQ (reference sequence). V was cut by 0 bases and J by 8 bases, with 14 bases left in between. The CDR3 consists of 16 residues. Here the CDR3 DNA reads TGTGCCAGCAGCTTAGCTAGGAACTCTGTGTCCAACGTCCTGACTTTC. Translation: CASSLARNSVSNVLTF.

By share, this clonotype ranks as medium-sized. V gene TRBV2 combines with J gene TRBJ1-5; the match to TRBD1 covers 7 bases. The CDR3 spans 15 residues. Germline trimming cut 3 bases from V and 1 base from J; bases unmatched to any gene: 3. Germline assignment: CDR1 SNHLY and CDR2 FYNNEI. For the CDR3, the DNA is TGTGCCAGCAGTGACGGGGGACAGAGCAATCAGCCCCAGCATTTT. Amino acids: CASSDGGQSNQPQHF.

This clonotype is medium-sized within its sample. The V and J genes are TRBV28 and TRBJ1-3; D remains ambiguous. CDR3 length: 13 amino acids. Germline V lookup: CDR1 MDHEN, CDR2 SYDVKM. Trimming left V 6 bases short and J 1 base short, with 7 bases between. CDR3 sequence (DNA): TGTGCCAGCAGCCCAGAGTCTGGAAACACCATATATTTT. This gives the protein CASSPESGNTIYF.

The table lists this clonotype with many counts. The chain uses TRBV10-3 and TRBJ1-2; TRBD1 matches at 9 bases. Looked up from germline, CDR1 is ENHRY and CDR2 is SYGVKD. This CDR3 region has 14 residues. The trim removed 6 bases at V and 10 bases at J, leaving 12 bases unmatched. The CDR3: CAIRAQGAGEDYTF. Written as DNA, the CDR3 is TGTGCCATCAGGGCACAGGGGGCTGGGGAAGACTACACCTTC.

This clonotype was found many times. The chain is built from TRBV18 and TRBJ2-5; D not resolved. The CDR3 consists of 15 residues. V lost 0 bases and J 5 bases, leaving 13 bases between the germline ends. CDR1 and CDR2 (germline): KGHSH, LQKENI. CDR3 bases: TGTGCCAGCTCACCACCCCAAGCCTCCATGGAGACCCAGTACTTC. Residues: CASSPPQASMETQYF.

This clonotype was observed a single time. The CDR3 nucleotides are TGTGCCAGCAGCCCTGGAGGGGTGAACTTCTACGAGCAGTACTTC. This sequence encodes CASSPGGVNFYEQYF. The rearrangement links TRBV7-2 to TRBJ2-7; perhaps TRBD2 as D (6 bases). Trimming left V 5 bases short and J 3 bases short, with 17 bases between. The CDR3 covers 15 residues. Germline V gene lookup returns CDR1 SGHTA and CDR2 FQGNSA.

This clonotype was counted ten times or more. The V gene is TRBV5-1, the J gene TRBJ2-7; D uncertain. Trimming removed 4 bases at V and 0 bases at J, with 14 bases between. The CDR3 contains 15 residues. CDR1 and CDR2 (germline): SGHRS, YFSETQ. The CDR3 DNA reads TGCGCCAGCAGCGACGATCCGGCATTCTCCTACGAGCAGTACTTC. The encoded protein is CASSDDPAFSYEQYF.

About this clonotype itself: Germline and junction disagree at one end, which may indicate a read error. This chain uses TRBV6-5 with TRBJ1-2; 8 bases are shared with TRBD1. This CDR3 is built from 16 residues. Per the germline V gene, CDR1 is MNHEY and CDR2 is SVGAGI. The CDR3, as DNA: TGTGCCAGCATTTACGAGCCAGGGGGCGGTTACTATGGCTACACCTTC. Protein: CASIYEPGGGYYGYTF.

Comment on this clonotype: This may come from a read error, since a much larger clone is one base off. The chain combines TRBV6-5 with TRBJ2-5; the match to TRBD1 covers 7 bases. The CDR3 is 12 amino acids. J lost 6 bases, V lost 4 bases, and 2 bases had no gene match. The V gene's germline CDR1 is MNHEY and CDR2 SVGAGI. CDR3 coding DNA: TGTGCCAGCAGTTCACAGGGGAAGACCCAGTACTTC. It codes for CASSSQGKTQYF.

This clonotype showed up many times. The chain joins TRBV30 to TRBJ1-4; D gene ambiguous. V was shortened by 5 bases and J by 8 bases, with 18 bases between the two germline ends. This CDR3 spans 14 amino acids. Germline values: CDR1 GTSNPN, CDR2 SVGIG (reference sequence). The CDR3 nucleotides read TGTGCCTGGGCAACCGGGGTTTCCTTAGAAAAACTGTTTTTT. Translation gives CAWATGVSLEKLFF.

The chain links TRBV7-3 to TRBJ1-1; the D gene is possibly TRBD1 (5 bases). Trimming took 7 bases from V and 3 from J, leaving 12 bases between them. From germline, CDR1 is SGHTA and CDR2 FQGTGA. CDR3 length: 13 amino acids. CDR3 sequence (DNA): TGTGCCAGCATCCCAAGGGGTTACACTGAAGCTTTCTTT. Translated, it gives CASIPRGYTEAFF. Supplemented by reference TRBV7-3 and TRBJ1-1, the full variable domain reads GAGVSQTPSNKVTEKGKYVELRCDPISGHTALYWYRQSLGQGPEFLIYFQGTGAADDSGLPNDRFFAVRPEGSVSTLKIQRTERGDSAVYLCASIPRGYTEAFFGQGTRLTVV.

The CDR3 bases are TGTGCCAGCTTCGGAGGGTCGGGAAACACCATATATTTT. This sequence encodes CASFGGSGNTIYF. The J gene is TRBJ1-3, the V gene TRBV28; D is uncertain. The CDR3 covers 13 residues. Trimming stripped 8 bases from V and 4 bases from J, with 12 bases between. From germline, CDR1 is MDHEN and CDR2 SYDVKM.

This CDR3 reads CASSSGLRHFGANVLTF. The CDR3 DNA reads TGTGCCAGCAGCTCAGGACTTCGACATTTTGGGGCCAACGTCCTGACTTTC. The chain combines TRBV7-2 with TRBJ2-6; a weak D match, TRBD2 (5 bases). Trimming took off 4 bases at V and 3 bases at J, with 16 bases between the two ends. From germline, CDR1 is SGHTA and CDR2 FQGNSA. The CDR3 extends over 17 amino acids. The variable domain in full, with the rest retrieved from reference TRBV7-2 and TRBJ2-6, is GAGVSQSPSNKVTEKGKDVELRCDPISGHTALYWYRQSLGQGLEFLIYFQGNSAPDKSGLPSDRFSAERTGGSVSTLTIQRTQQEDSAVYLCASSSGLRHFGANVLTFGAGSRLTVL.

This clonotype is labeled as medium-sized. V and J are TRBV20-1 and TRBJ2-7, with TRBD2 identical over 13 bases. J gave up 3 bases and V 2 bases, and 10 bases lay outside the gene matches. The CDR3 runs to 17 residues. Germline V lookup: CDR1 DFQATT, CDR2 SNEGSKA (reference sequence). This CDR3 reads CSARPGLAGATLYEQYF. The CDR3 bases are TGCAGTGCTAGACCTGGACTAGCGGGAGCCACCCTCTACGAGCAGTACTTC.

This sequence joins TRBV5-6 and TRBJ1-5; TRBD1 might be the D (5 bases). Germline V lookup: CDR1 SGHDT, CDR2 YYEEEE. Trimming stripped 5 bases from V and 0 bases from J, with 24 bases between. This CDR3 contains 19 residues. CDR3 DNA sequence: TGTGCCAGCAGTTACTCTTCAGGGAGCATGCATTATAGCAATCAGCCCCAGCATTTT. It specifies CASSYSSGSMHYSNQPQHF.

The CDR3 spells CASSYRSVRNYEQYF. For the CDR3, the DNA is TGTGCCAGCAGTTACCGAAGTGTGAGAAACTACGAGCAGTACTTC. J is TRBJ2-7 and V is TRBV6-5; D remains ambiguous. Looked up from germline, CDR1 is MNHEY and CDR2 is SVGAGI. The CDR3 extends over 15 amino acids. V gave up 2 bases and J gave up 3 bases, with 14 bases separating them.

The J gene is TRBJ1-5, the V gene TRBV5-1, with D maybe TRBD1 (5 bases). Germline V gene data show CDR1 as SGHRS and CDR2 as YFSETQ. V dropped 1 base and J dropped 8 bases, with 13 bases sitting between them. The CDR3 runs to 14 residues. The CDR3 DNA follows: TGCGCCAGCAGCTTGTGGGGGGATAGGGAGCCCCAGCATTTT. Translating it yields CASSLWGDREPQHF.

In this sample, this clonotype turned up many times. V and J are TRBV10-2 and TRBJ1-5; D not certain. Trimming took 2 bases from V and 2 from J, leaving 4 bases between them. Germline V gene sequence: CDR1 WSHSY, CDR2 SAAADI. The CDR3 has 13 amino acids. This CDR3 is CASSEQGNQPQHF. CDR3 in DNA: TGCGCCAGCAGTGAGCAGGGCAATCAGCCCCAGCATTTT.

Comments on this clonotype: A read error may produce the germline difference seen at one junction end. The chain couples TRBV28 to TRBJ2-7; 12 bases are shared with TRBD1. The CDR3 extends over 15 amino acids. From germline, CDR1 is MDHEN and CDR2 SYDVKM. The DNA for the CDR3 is TGTTCCAGCAGCTGGTCCGGGACAGGGGGCTACGAGCAGTACTTT. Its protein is CSSSWSGTGGYEQYF.

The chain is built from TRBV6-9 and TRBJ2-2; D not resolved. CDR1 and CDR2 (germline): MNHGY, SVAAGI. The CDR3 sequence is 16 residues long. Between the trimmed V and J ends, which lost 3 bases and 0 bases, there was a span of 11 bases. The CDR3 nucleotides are TGTGCCAGCAGTTACTCAACCACAGCGAACACCGGGGAGCTGTTTTTT. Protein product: CASSYSTTANTGELFF.

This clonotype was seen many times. Written as DNA, the CDR3 is TGTGCCAGCAGCGGGACACCTCAAGAGACCCAGTACTTC. This translates into CASSGTPQETQYF. V is TRBV3-1 and J is TRBJ2-5, with D tentatively TRBD1 (6 bases). Germline CDR1 is LGHDT and CDR2 is YNNKEL (reference sequence). With 5 bases removed from V and 2 bases from J, the gap between germline ends came to 9 bases. CDR3 length equals 13 residues.